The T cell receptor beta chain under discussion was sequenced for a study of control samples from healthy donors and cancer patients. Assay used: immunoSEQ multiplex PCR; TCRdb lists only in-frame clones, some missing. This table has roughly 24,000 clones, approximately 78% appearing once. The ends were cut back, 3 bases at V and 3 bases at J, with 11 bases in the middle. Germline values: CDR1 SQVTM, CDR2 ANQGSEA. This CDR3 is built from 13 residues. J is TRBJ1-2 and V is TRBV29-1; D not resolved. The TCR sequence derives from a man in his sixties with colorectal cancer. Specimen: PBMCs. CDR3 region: CSVESEGYYGYTF. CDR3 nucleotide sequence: TGCAGCGTTGAGTCCGAGGGCTACTATGGCTACACCTTC.